The sequence of this TCR beta chain was determined in a study of blood T cell repertoires in COVID-19. V trimming: 0 bases; J trimming: 7 bases; junction bases outside the gene matches: 5. CDR1 and CDR2 (germline): SGHNT, YYREEE (reference sequence). This CDR3 comprises 15 residues. Profiling relied on immunoSEQ multiplex PCR, and the TCRdb table lists in-frame clones only, not all of them. The table shows roughly 110,000 clones, with 85% occurring only once. Specimen: peripheral blood. The receptor was isolated from a human donor in a cohort sampled during active COVID-19. The V and J genes are TRBV5-4 and TRBJ2-1; TRBD2 aligns across 9 bases. CDR3 residues: CASSLGRGGSNEQFF. CDR3 DNA: TGTGCCAGCAGCTTGGGGCGGGGGGGCTCGAATGAGCAGTTCTTC.